Listed below are T cell receptor beta chains from one sample, sequenced in a study of cytomegalovirus exposure and HLA in healthy donors. Profiled with immunoSEQ multiplex PCR; TCRdb holds only in-frame clones, not every one. The table has 150,000 or so clones, 81% seen once. The specimen sequenced was PBMCs. Receptor source: a woman aged 18-29 years in good health and CMV-seropositive. The CDR3 runs from the conserved cysteine through the conserved F or W. D genes are given only for firm matches. Rows give clone size only sometimes, using once, few, many, or a class for an expanded clone.

TRBJ2-1	NA	TRBV25-1	once	TGTGCCAGCTCCTACGGGGTACGGGATGAGCAGTTCTTC	CASSYGVRDEQFF
TRBJ2-1	TRBD1	TRBV4-1	NA	TGCGCCAGCAGCCTACTCAGGGGACAGGGGTACAATGAGCAGTTCTTC	CASSLLRGQGYNEQFF
TRBJ2-5	TRBD2	TRBV7-2	NA	TGTGCCAGCACCCTGACCGGGGGGGAGACCCAGTACTTC	CASTLTGGETQYF
TRBJ2-7	NA	TRBV19	NA	TGTGCCAGTAGTATACGGGATGCGAAAAACTACGAGCAGTACTTC	CASSIRDAKNYEQYF
TRBJ1-5	NA	TRBV19	NA	TGTGCCAGCCGCAGGGGCATTAGCAATCAGCCCCAGCATTTT	CASRRGISNQPQHF
TRBJ2-7	TRBD2	TRBV20-1	once	TGCAGTGCTAGCGGGAGGTACGAGCAGTACTTC	CSASGRYEQYF
TRBJ1-2	NA	TRBV4-2	NA	TGTGCCAGCAGCCAAGGTCTGGGGGCTGGTGGCTACACCTTC	CASSQGLGAGGYTF
TRBJ2-1	TRBD2	TRBV4-3	few	TGCGCCAGCAGCCAAGAGTGGACTAGTCCCTACAATGAGCAGTTCTTC	CASSQEWTSPYNEQFF
TRBJ2-5	NA	TRBV4-3	few	TGCGCCAGCAGCCAATCCGGAGCGGGGACCCAGTACTTC	CASSQSGAGTQYF
TRBJ2-7	NA	TRBV19	few	TGTGCCAGTAGTATCGATCCAGGCCGGTACGAGCAGTACTTC	CASSIDPGRYEQYF
TRBJ2-7	NA	TRBV6-6	NA	TGTGCCAGCAGTTACCCCGACAGATCTCAAGAGCAGTACTTC	CASSYPDRSQEQYF
TRBJ2-7	TRBD2	TRBV6-1	NA	TGTGCCAGCAGTGAAGGGTCCTGGCGGGGGACTTCCTACGAGCAGTACTTC	CASSEGSWRGTSYEQYF
TRBJ2-3	TRBD2	TRBV7-6	NA	TGTGCCAGCAGCTTAACTAGCGGGGGTACAGATACGCAGTATTTT	CASSLTSGGTDTQYF
TRBJ2-5	TRBD2	TRBV4-1	NA	TGCGCCAGCAGCCAAGTAGCGGGAGAGACCCAGTACTTC	CASSQVAGETQYF
TRBJ1-1	TRBD1	TRBV6-5	NA	TGTGCCAGCAGCAGGGGGCCCGGCACTGAAGCTTTCTTT	CASSRGPGTEAFF
TRBJ2-5	NA	TRBV10-3	once	TGTGCCATCAGTGATGACAGGAGCAATGGAGAGACCCAGTACTTC	CAISDDRSNGETQYF
TRBJ2-1	TRBD2	TRBV6-6	NA	TGTGCCAGCAGCGAGCGGGGGGAAACCTACAATGAGCAGTTCTTC	CASSERGETYNEQFF
TRBJ2-6	NA	TRBV4-1	once	TGCGCCAGCGGACAGGAACGGGGGCCTTCTGGGGCCAACGTCCTGACTTTC	CASGQERGPSGANVLTF